This T cell receptor beta chain was retrieved from a study of vaccination and CD4 T cells after COVID-19. Background on the study: Overlapping SARS-CoV-2, HCoV-NL63, HCoV-OC43 and HCoV-229E spike peptides stimulated the cells.

Researchers used the Oncomine TCR Beta short-read assay to sequence DNA from cultured CD4+ T cells. TCRdb independently ran MiXCR on the PCR reads; one entry per CDR3 protein. The data contain about 19,000 distinct CDR3 sequences, under 50% of them singletons. The treatment here: roughly 10-day PBMC culture with coronavirus spike peptide pools or control peptides (ViraFEST assay). Comments on this clonotype: What it binds is unknown.

The CDR3 is 16 amino acids. Trimming removed 5 bases at V and 7 bases at J, with 18 bases between. The germline V gene has CDR1 SGHTA and CDR2 FQGNSA. The specimen comprised CD4+ T cells from blood, cultured in vitro, sampled after SARS-CoV-2 vaccination. J is TRBJ1-6 and V is TRBV7-2; D is unclear. The TCR was taken from a human donor who had recovered from COVID-19. CDR3 amino acids: CASSPQWVANNSPLHF. The DNA for the CDR3 is TGTGCCAGCAGCCCCCAGTGGGTGGCTAACAATTCACCCCTCCACTTT.